Each of the 21 T cell receptor beta chains below was sequenced from the same sample in a study of shared clonotypes between healthy human individuals. The method was immunoSEQ multiplex PCR; TCRdb's version includes in-frame clones alone and lacks a portion of them. The sample holds about 480,000 clones; 75% to 80% are singletons and the top ten take around 12%. The specimen was PBMCs. The receptors were sampled from a woman aged 40 to 55 in good health. Some clones in this sample may be carry-over from other donors' samples.

This clone showed up just a few times. V is TRBV6-1 and J is TRBJ1-1; 8 bases align to TRBD1. J lost 1 base, V lost 6 bases, and 4 bases had no gene match. The germline CDR1 and CDR2 sequences are MNHNS and SASEGT. This CDR3 region has 14 residues. The CDR3 nucleotides are TGTGCCAGCAGGGACAGGGTAGGGAACACTGAAGCTTTCTTT. Translation gives CASRDRVGNTEAFF.

This chain connects TRBV18 to TRBJ1-2, with D possibly being TRBD1 (6 bases). This CDR3 has 15 residues. Germline CDR1 KGHSH, CDR2 LQKENI. V was trimmed by 0 bases and J by 3 bases, leaving 11 bases between them. CDR3 in amino acids: CASSPPRQEYYGYTF. In nucleotides, the CDR3 is TGTGCCAGCTCACCACCCCGACAGGAGTACTATGGCTACACCTTC.

The genes are TRBV7-2 and TRBJ2-5; D is possibly TRBD2 (7 bases). The CDR3 is 14 residues long. Germline V gene lookup returns CDR1 SGHTA and CDR2 FQGNSA. The germline V and J ends were trimmed by 1 base and 5 bases, with 11 bases remaining between them. In nucleotides, the CDR3 is TGTGCCAGCAGCTTAGGGTCGGGGGGCGAGACCCAGTACTTC. Protein: CASSLGSGGETQYF.

The chain has TRBV25-1 and TRBJ2-7; 8 bases align to TRBD1. The CDR3 totals 12 residues. The germline gives CDR1 MGHDK, CDR2 SYGVNS. V shed 11 bases, J shed 1 base, and the junction held 4 bases outside the gene matches. CDR3 loop: CASTGGSYEQYF. The CDR3 region has the DNA TGTGCCTCAACAGGGGGGTCCTACGAGCAGTACTTC.

This rearrangement joins TRBV28 to TRBJ1-3; 7 bases align to TRBD1. The CDR3 is made up of 17 amino acids. The V and J ends lost 5 bases and 0 bases, in that order; junction bases with no gene match: 10. CDR1 is MDHEN and CDR2 is SYDVKM in the germline V gene. The CDR3 DNA sequence: TGTGCCAGCAGTACGACCGGGACAGAACCCTCTGGAAACACCATATATTTT. Amino acid sequence: CASSTTGTEPSGNTIYF.

J is TRBJ2-2 and V is TRBV5-6; D might be TRBD2 (6 bases). Trimming pared 0 bases from V and 3 bases from J, leaving 15 bases between. CDR1 and CDR2 from the germline V gene are SGHDT and YYEEEE. The CDR3 extends over 17 amino acids. The CDR3 reads CASSLEGGNFYTGELFF. As DNA, the CDR3 is TGTGCCAGCAGCTTGGAAGGCGGGAACTTCTACACCGGGGAGCTGTTTTTT.

This clone appeared a single time. The chain is built from TRBV4-3 and TRBJ2-4; D possibly corresponds to TRBD1 (6 bases). CDR3 length: 14 residues. Trimming removed 0 bases at V and 8 bases at J, with 11 bases between. Per germline, CDR1 LGHNA and CDR2 YSLEER. The CDR3 coding sequence is TGCGCCAGCAGCCAAGACCGAGGGGGAGACATTCAGTACTTC. Translated, it gives CASSQDRGGDIQYF.

The chain uses TRBV4-2 and TRBJ2-1; D is unresolved. CDR1 and CDR2 (germline): LGHNA, YNFKEQ. This CDR3 is 12 amino acids long. Trimming removed 3 bases at V and 4 bases at J, with 4 bases between. The CDR3 coding sequence is TGTGCCAGCAGCCAGAGGTACAATGAGCAGTTCTTC. It yields the protein CASSQRYNEQFF.

This rearrangement joins TRBV5-6 to TRBJ2-1; 8 bases agree with TRBD1. Germline lookup yields CDR1 SGHDT and CDR2 YYEEEE. This CDR3 comprises 16 residues. Unmatched junction bases numbered 6, after V lost 4 bases and J lost 0 bases. CDR3 protein: CASSPTGQGSYNEQFF. The CDR3 nucleotides are TGTGCCAGCAGCCCCACCGGACAGGGCTCCTACAATGAGCAGTTCTTC.

V gene TRBV28 combines with J gene TRBJ1-1; possibly TRBD1 for D (6 bases). Trimming took 6 bases from V and 0 from J, leaving 14 bases between them. CDR3 length equals 15 residues. Germline assignment: CDR1 MDHEN and CDR2 SYDVKM. The CDR3 bases are TGTGCCAGCAGGGGAAACAGGGTCATGAACACTGAAGCTTTCTTT. Translating gives CASRGNRVMNTEAFF. The full variable domain, its missing parts supplied by reference TRBV28 and TRBJ1-1, is DVKVTQSSRYLVKRTGEKVFLECVQDMDHENMFWYRQDPGLGLRLIYFSYDVKMKEKGDIPEGYSVSREKKERFSLILESASTNQTSMYLCASRGNRVMNTEAFFGQGTRLTVV.

The chain recombines TRBV2 with TRBJ2-7; 8 nucleotides align to TRBD2. Looked up from germline, CDR1 is SNHLY and CDR2 is FYNNEI. The CDR3 is 14 residues long. Losses at the gene ends were 3 bases for V and 6 bases for J; bases not matched to a gene: 7. The CDR3 loop reads CASSDIAGNGEQYF. The DNA of the CDR3 is TGTGCCAGCAGTGATATAGCGGGGAACGGCGAGCAGTACTTC.

This chain joins TRBV5-1 and TRBJ1-1; a weak D match, TRBD1 (5 bases). The CDR3 loop spans 13 amino acids. CDR1 and CDR2 from the germline V gene are SGHRS and YFSETQ. V was clipped by 4 bases and J by 5 bases, with 12 bases between them. CDR3 residues: CASSPWGGTEAFF. Written as DNA, the CDR3 is TGCGCCAGCAGCCCATGGGGGGGTACTGAAGCTTTCTTT.

The rearrangement links TRBV6-1 to TRBJ2-2; D not certain. Trimming pared 6 bases from V and 5 bases from J, leaving 10 bases between. The CDR3 runs 13 residues. Germline V gene lookup returns CDR1 MNHNS and CDR2 SASEGT. The CDR3 spells CASSLRPTGELFF. CDR3 sequence (DNA): TGTGCCAGCAGCTTACGTCCTACCGGGGAGCTGTTTTTT.

J is TRBJ1-5 and V is TRBV7-9, with 8 nucleotides matching TRBD1. V shed 4 bases and J 7 bases; nucleotides not matched to a gene: 12. Germline CDR1 reads SEHNR; CDR2 reads FQNEAQ (reference sequence). This CDR3 is 16 amino acids long. The CDR3 coding sequence is TGTGCCAGCAGCTCCAATCCGACAGGGGATATACAGCCCCAGCATTTT. Protein: CASSSNPTGDIQPQHF.

In DNA, the CDR3 is TGCAGCGTTGAAGAAACCGGGAGGGCCGTCTACAATGAGCAGTTCTTC. Protein: CSVEETGRAVYNEQFF. The rearrangement joins TRBV29-1 to TRBJ2-1, with 8 bases that match TRBD2. This CDR3 spans 16 amino acids. From germline, CDR1 is SQVTM and CDR2 ANQGSEA. Trimming cost V 0 bases and J 3 bases; bases outside gene matches: 7.

This chain uses TRBV6-4 with TRBJ2-1, with D perhaps matching TRBD1 (7 bases). Germline CDR1 reads MRHNA; CDR2 reads SNTAGT. Trimming took off 5 bases at V and 0 bases at J, with 11 bases between the two ends. This CDR3 has 15 residues. The CDR3 region is CASSRGDSSYNEQFF. CDR3 DNA: TGTGCCAGCAGTCGCGGGGACAGCTCCTACAATGAGCAGTTCTTC.

The chain is built from TRBV5-1 and TRBJ1-2; TRBD1 agrees at 7 bases. The V gene end was trimmed by 0 bases and the J gene end by 6 bases; junction bases not matched to a gene: 8. This CDR3 region has 15 residues. Germline CDR1 and CDR2: SGHRS and YFSETQ. CDR3 amino acids: CASSLGPQGMDGYTF. The CDR3 DNA reads as TGCGCCAGCAGCTTGGGACCACAGGGGATGGATGGCTACACCTTC.

The genes are TRBV19 and TRBJ2-2; no reliable D call. Germline CDR1 reads LNHDA; CDR2 reads SQIVND (reference sequence). The CDR3 totals 14 residues. Trimming removed 2 bases from V and 1 base from J, with 5 bases in between. In DNA, the CDR3 is TGTGCCAGTAGTATAACGGAGAACACCGGGGAGCTGTTTTTT. Residues: CASSITENTGELFF.

This chain uses TRBV27 with TRBJ1-1, with 9 bases lining up with TRBD1. V was pared by 0 bases and J by 6 bases, with 2 bases of the junction left unmatched. The CDR3 is made up of 14 amino acids. Per germline, CDR1 MNHEY and CDR2 SMNVEV (reference sequence). The CDR3 bases are TGTGCCAGCAGTTTATCGGGACAGGGACCTGAAGCTTTCTTT. It yields the protein CASSLSGQGPEAFF.

This CDR3 is CASSQGQGAHNEQFF. Written as DNA, the CDR3 is TGCGCCAGCAGCCAGGGACAGGGGGCGCACAATGAGCAGTTCTTC. V usage is TRBV4-1 and J usage is TRBJ2-1; TRBD1 matches at 12 bases. V lost 3 bases to trimming and J lost 5 bases; unmatched junction nucleotides: 2. Germline values: CDR1 MGHRA, CDR2 YSYEKL. This CDR3 is 15 amino acids long.

Here the CDR3 DNA reads TGCGCCAGCAGCTTGGCCGGCAGCAACTATGGCTACACCTTC. Protein sequence: CASSLAGSNYGYTF. The chain carries TRBV5-1 and TRBJ1-2; D gene unclear. The CDR3 loop spans 14 amino acids. Trimming shortened V by 0 bases and J by 2 bases, and 8 bases separated the two germline ends. CDR1 and CDR2 (germline): SGHRS, YFSETQ.